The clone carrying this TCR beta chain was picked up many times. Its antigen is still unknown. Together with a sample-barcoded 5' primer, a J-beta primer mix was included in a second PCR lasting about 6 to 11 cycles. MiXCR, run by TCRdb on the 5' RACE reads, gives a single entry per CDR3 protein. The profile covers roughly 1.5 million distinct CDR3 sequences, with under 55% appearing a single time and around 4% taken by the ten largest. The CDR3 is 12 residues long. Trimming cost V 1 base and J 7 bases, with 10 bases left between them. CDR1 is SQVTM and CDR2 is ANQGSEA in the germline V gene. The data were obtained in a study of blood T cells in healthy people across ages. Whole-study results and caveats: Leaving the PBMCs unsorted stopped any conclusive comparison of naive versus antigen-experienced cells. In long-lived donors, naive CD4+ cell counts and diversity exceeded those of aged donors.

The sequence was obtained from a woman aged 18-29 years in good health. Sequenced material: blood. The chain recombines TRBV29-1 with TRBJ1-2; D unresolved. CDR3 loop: CSVEVGYGGYTF. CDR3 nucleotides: TGCAGCGTTGAAGTAGGGTATGGTGGCTACACCTTC.